A selection of T cell receptor beta chains follows, all from one sample in a study of spatial heterogeneity in lung cancer. TCRdb independently ran MiXCR on the 5' RACE reads; one entry per CDR3 protein. This table has 20,000 to 25,000 distinct CDR3 sequences, about a sixth appearing once. Sequencing used lung tumor tissue, obtained at surgery. The origin of the receptors is a female donor with early-stage non-small cell lung cancer. Each CDR3 is given with its conserved first and last residue. Each record gives: clone size, V gene, D gene, J gene, CDR3 DNA, CDR3 protein. D genes are given only for firm matches. Clone size appears in some rows only: once, few, many, or a class for an expanded clone.

size: few; V: TRBV18; D: .; J: TRBJ2-4; DNA: TGTGCCAGCTCACCGGAGGGACAGCTAGCCAAAAACATTCAGTACTTC; CDR3: CASSPEGQLAKNIQYF
size: many; V: TRBV20-1; D: .; J: TRBJ2-7; DNA: TGCAGTGCTATCGTGACTAGTGGAGGCGAGCAGTACTTC; CDR3: CSAIVTSGGEQYF
size: .; V: TRBV29-1; D: TRBD2; J: TRBJ2-1; DNA: TGCAGCGCACTAGCGGGAGCCCCTTATATCCCCTCCAATGAGCAGTTCTTC; CDR3: CSALAGAPYIPSNEQFF
size: .; V: TRBV7-3; D: .; J: TRBJ2-5; DNA: TGTGCCAGCAGCTTGGGCCTCAGTGACCGAGAGACCCAGTACTTC; CDR3: CASSLGLSDRETQYF
size: .; V: TRBV5-1; D: TRBD2; J: TRBJ2-5; DNA: TGCGCCAGCAGCGCTGGACTAGCGGGCCAAGAGACCCAGTACTTC; CDR3: CASSAGLAGQETQYF
size: .; V: TRBV24-1; D: TRBD1; J: TRBJ2-5; DNA: TGTGCCACCAGTGATCTGACAGGGACCCAAGAGACCCAGTACTTC; CDR3: CATSDLTGTQETQYF
size: medium-sized; V: TRBV20-1; D: .; J: TRBJ2-2; DNA: TGCAGTGCTAGAGATCGGATCACCGGGGAGCTGTTTTTT; CDR3: CSARDRITGELFF
size: few; V: TRBV29-1; D: .; J: TRBJ2-2; DNA: TGCAGCGTACAGGGGCGGGGGACCGGGGAGCTGTTTTTT; CDR3: CSVQGRGTGELFF
size: .; V: TRBV19; D: .; J: TRBJ2-2; DNA: TGTGCCAGTAGTATGGGACTGAAGACCGGGGAGCTGTTTTTT; CDR3: CASSMGLKTGELFF
size: few; V: TRBV5-1; D: TRBD2; J: TRBJ2-1; DNA: TGCGCCAGCAGACTAATCCCGGGACTAGCGGGGCATGAGCAGTTCTTC; CDR3: CASRLIPGLAGHEQFF
size: .; V: TRBV10-2; D: TRBD2; J: TRBJ2-3; DNA: TGCGCCGCAAGGTCTAGCGGGAGGGATACGCAGTATTTT; CDR3: CAARSSGRDTQYF
size: few; V: TRBV30; D: .; J: TRBJ2-1; DNA: TGTGCCTGGGACCGGACGGGACAATACAATGAGCAGTTCTTC; CDR3: CAWDRTGQYNEQFF
size: many; V: TRBV2; D: .; J: TRBJ2-2; DNA: TGTGCCAGCGGAGGGGGTCCCGGGGAGCTGTTTTTT; CDR3: CASGGGPGELFF
size: few; V: TRBV29-1; D: TRBD1; J: TRBJ2-7; DNA: TGCAGCGTTGGGACAGGGGGGGCCTACGAGCAGTACTTC; CDR3: CSVGTGGAYEQYF
size: few; V: TRBV12-3/TRBV12-4; D: .; J: TRBJ2-7; DNA: TGTGCCAGCAGTTTAGATGGACCTCTGGACGAGCAGTACTTC; CDR3: CASSLDGPLDEQYF
size: many; V: TRBV7-3; D: .; J: TRBJ2-7; DNA: TGTGCCAGCAGCCCGGGACCGAATCCCTCCTACGAGCAGTACTTC; CDR3: CASSPGPNPSYEQYF
size: medium-sized; V: TRBV7-9; D: TRBD1; J: TRBJ2-7; DNA: TGTGCCAGCAGCGTTCCGGACAGGGGTACCTACGAGCAGTACTTC; CDR3: CASSVPDRGTYEQYF
size: many; V: TRBV12-3/TRBV12-4; D: .; J: TRBJ2-5; DNA: TGTGCCAGCAGTTTAGTTGGTGGACCCCAAGAGACCCAGTACTTC; CDR3: CASSLVGGPQETQYF
size: large; V: TRBV7-3; D: .; J: TRBJ1-6; DNA: TGTGCCAGCAGCTTAAAGGGCCGGACAGAGAATAATTCACCCCTCCACTTT; CDR3: CASSLKGRTENNSPLHF
size: .; V: TRBV6-1; D: .; J: TRBJ2-3; DNA: TGTGCCAACATAGGAGGCAGACACACAGATACGCAGTATTTT; CDR3: CANIGGRHTDTQYF
size: few; V: TRBV19; D: .; J: TRBJ2-4; DNA: TGTGCCAGTAGTATCGGGGTAACAAAGGGAGCCAAAAACATTCAGTACTTC; CDR3: CASSIGVTKGAKNIQYF
size: many; V: TRBV29-1; D: TRBD1; J: TRBJ1-4; DNA: TGCAGCGCGACAGGGGAGCAGACTAATGAAAAACTGTTTTTT; CDR3: CSATGEQTNEKLFF
size: many; V: TRBV6-1; D: .; J: TRBJ2-3; DNA: TGTGCCAGCTCCCAACGGTCAGATACGCAGTATTTT; CDR3: CASSQRSDTQYF
size: few; V: TRBV28; D: .; J: TRBJ2-7; DNA: TGTGCCAGCAGTCGTACACCAGACTACGAGCAGTACTTC; CDR3: CASSRTPDYEQYF
size: many; V: TRBV1; D: .; J: TRBJ1-4; DNA: TGCACCAGCAGCCCACCCACCCAGGGAGTGCGGGAAAAACTGTTTTTT; CDR3: CTSSPPTQGVREKLFF
size: .; V: TRBV5-1; D: TRBD2; J: TRBJ2-7; DNA: TGCGCCAGCAGCTTGGTCGGTAGCGGGAGTGGGGAGCAGTACTTC; CDR3: CASSLVGSGSGEQYF
size: few; V: TRBV29-1; D: .; J: TRBJ2-2; DNA: TGCAGCGTCGAACAACCGGGGCCAACCGGGGAGCTGTTTTTT; CDR3: CSVEQPGPTGELFF
size: .; V: TRBV12-3/TRBV12-4; D: TRBD1; J: TRBJ2-4; DNA: TGTGCCAGCAGTTTTGGGACAGGGGGCTCCCTAGCCAAAAACATTCAGTACTTC; CDR3: CASSFGTGGSLAKNIQYF
size: many; V: TRBV12-3/TRBV12-4; D: .; J: TRBJ2-5; DNA: TGTGCCAGCAGTTTATACAGGGCAGAGACCCAGTACTTC; CDR3: CASSLYRAETQYF
size: .; V: TRBV6-1; D: TRBD2; J: TRBJ2-1; DNA: TGTGCCAGCAGTGAACGGACTAGCGGGATATACAATGAGCAGTTCTTC; CDR3: CASSERTSGIYNEQFF
size: many; V: TRBV29-1; D: TRBD1; J: TRBJ2-7; DNA: TGCAGCGTGACAGGGACCTCCTACGAGCAGTACTTC; CDR3: CSVTGTSYEQYF
size: many; V: TRBV7-7; D: .; J: TRBJ2-2; DNA: TGTGCCAGCAGCTTAGCTTTGGGTAGCGCGAACACCGGGGAGCTGTTTTTT; CDR3: CASSLALGSANTGELFF
size: many; V: TRBV29-1; D: .; J: TRBJ2-2; DNA: TGCAGCGTTGATGGTCCCCATAGCGCCGGGGAGCTGTTTTTT; CDR3: CSVDGPHSAGELFF
size: few; V: TRBV28; D: .; J: TRBJ2-7; DNA: TGTGCCAGCGGGTCGCGGTCCTACGAGCAGTACTTC; CDR3: CASGSRSYEQYF
size: .; V: TRBV23-1; D: .; J: TRBJ2-4; DNA: TGCGCCAGCAGTCAATCGGGACCGCTAGCCAAAAACATTCAGTACTTC; CDR3: CASSQSGPLAKNIQYF
size: few; V: TRBV10-3; D: TRBD2; J: TRBJ2-3; DNA: TGTGCCATCAGTGAGCCCCTAGCGGCCGCCCGAGATACGCAGTATTTT; CDR3: CAISEPLAAARDTQYF
size: many; V: TRBV28; D: .; J: TRBJ2-2; DNA: TGTGCCAGCAGTTTATGGACAGGGAACACCGGGGAGCTGTTTTTT; CDR3: CASSLWTGNTGELFF
size: few; V: TRBV29-1; D: TRBD2; J: TRBJ2-3; DNA: TGCAGCGTAACAGGGGTGACTAGCGGGGATAACACAGATACGCAGTATTTT; CDR3: CSVTGVTSGDNTDTQYF
size: .; V: TRBV27; D: .; J: TRBJ2-1; DNA: TGTGCCAGCAGTGCTTACAGGGAAAATGAGCAGTTCTTC; CDR3: CASSAYRENEQFF
size: medium-sized; V: TRBV9; D: .; J: TRBJ2-5; DNA: TGTGCCAGCAGCTCCCTCGGGGCCCCAGAGACCCAGTACTTC; CDR3: CASSSLGAPETQYF
size: many; V: TRBV7-6; D: .; J: TRBJ2-1; DNA: TGTGCCAGCAGTCCGGGGCATGAGCAGTTCTTC; CDR3: CASSPGHEQFF
size: .; V: TRBV6-6; D: .; J: TRBJ2-1; DNA: TGTGCCAGCAGCCCGATTTTAGTGGCCTACAATGAGCAGTTCTTC; CDR3: CASSPILVAYNEQFF
size: .; V: TRBV28; D: .; J: TRBJ2-1; DNA: TGTGCCAGCAGTCCCCTGGGCATGGCGGTCTCCTACAATGAGCAGTTCTTC; CDR3: CASSPLGMAVSYNEQFF
size: many; V: TRBV20-1; D: .; J: TRBJ2-1; DNA: TGCAGTGGGGGCGGGCCGAGCTCCTACAATGAGCAGTTCTTC; CDR3: CSGGGPSSYNEQFF
size: .; V: TRBV5-1; D: TRBD1; J: TRBJ2-1; DNA: TGCGCCAGCTCCGGGGACAGAAATGAGCAGTTCTTC; CDR3: CASSGDRNEQFF
size: medium-sized; V: TRBV24-1; D: TRBD1; J: TRBJ1-1; DNA: TGTGCCACCAGTGATTTGGACAGGGGTTTCGCTGAAGCTTTCTTT; CDR3: CATSDLDRGFAEAFF
size: .; V: TRBV12-3/TRBV12-4; D: TRBD1; J: TRBJ2-3; DNA: TGTGCCAGCAACCTCGGGACAGGGGCCGGCCTCACGCAGTATTTT; CDR3: CASNLGTGAGLTQYF
size: few; V: TRBV3-1; D: TRBD2; J: TRBJ2-7; DNA: TGTGCCAGCAGCCCGACAACTAGCGGGAGGGCCTACGAGCAGTACTTC; CDR3: CASSPTTSGRAYEQYF
size: .; V: TRBV12-3/TRBV12-4; D: .; J: TRBJ2-2; DNA: TGTGCCAGCAGCCCCGTAGATTTGTTCGTCACCGGGGAGCTGTTTTTT; CDR3: CASSPVDLFVTGELFF
size: many; V: TRBV20-1; D: .; J: TRBJ2-5; DNA: TGCAGTGCTAGAAGGCCGCGGAGCCGACAAGAGACCCAGTACTTC; CDR3: CSARRPRSRQETQYF